This T cell receptor beta chain was sequenced for a study of T cell repertoires in cytomegalovirus infection. For the study at large: Selection of CMV epitopes for the study included recently identified HLA-C-restricted and well-studied HLA-B-restricted ones. Matching HLA type, along with CMV infection, was indicated by public TCR beta signatures.

Study-wide findings and caveats: CMV-specific TCR beta clonotypes restricted by HLA-C were the ones dominating the ex vivo response.

The CDR3 is 16 amino acids. V lost 6 bases to trimming and J lost 4 bases; unmatched junction nucleotides: 9. Germline V gives CDR1 MNHEY, CDR2 SVGAGI. MiXCR was run by TCRdb on the reads, yielding one entry per CDR3 protein. The sample carries some 130,000 distinct CDR3 sequences, over 25% recorded once. On this clonotype itself: Its target is unknown.

Material: CD8+ T cells from cultured PBMCs, obtained from culture after CMV antigen stimulation. This chain uses TRBV6-5 with TRBJ1-6; TRBD1 agrees at 7 bases. This clonotype was sampled from a human donor in good health (CMV status not recorded). Some clones in this sample may be carry-over from other donors' samples. CDR3 sequence (DNA): TGTGCCAGCAGCCCGAGACAGGGAGGGTATAATTCACCCCTCCACTTT. Protein product: CASSPRQGGYNSPLHF.